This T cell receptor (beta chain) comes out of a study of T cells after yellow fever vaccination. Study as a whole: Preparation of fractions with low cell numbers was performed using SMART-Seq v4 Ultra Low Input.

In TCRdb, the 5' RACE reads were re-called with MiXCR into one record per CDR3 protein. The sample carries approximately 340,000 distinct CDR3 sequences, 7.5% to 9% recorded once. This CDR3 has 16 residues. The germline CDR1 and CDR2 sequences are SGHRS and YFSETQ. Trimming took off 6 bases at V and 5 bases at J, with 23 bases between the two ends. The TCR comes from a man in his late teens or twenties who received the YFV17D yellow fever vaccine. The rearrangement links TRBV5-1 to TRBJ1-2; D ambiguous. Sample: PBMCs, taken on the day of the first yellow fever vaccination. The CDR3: CASTGSDQGGHYGYTF. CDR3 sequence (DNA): TGCGCCAGCACGGGCAGCGATCAAGGCGGCCATTATGGCTACACCTTC.